This T cell receptor beta chain originates from a study of blood T cell repertoires in COVID-19. Study-wide background: From T cells, B-cell-depleted T cells, or PBMCs came the material, which was cDNA or gDNA.

Some clones are missing from TCRdb's copy, which holds only in-frame ones; the method was immunoSEQ multiplex PCR. Found here are more than 200,000 clones, 80% to 90% of them singletons; the top ten hold 2% to 3%. Sequencing was performed on peripheral blood. This TCR was recovered from a man between 25 and 39 years old with COVID-19, enrolled during active disease.

CDR3 in amino acids: CASSQARTSGITEQYF. The CDR3 region has the DNA TGTGCCAGCAGCCAAGCGAGAACTAGCGGGATAACCGAGCAGTACTTC. This chain uses TRBV4-2 with TRBJ2-7; 10 positions match TRBD2. The V segment lost 1 base and the J segment 6 bases; nucleotides outside the gene matches: 9. This CDR3 is 16 amino acids long. Germline CDR1 LGHNA, CDR2 YNFKEQ.